The source of this TCR beta chain is a study of T cell responses to AZD1222 COVID-19 vaccine. V lost 0 bases to trimming and J lost 6 bases, with 13 bases between them. CDR1 and CDR2 (germline): MGHRA, YSYEKL. This CDR3 contains 15 residues. Profiled with immunoSEQ multiplex PCR; TCRdb holds only in-frame clones, not every one. The table shows over 85,000 clones, with about 87% occurring only once. This TCR derives from an adult in good health. The chain employs TRBV4-1 and TRBJ2-3, with D possibly TRBD1 on 6 matching bases. The sequencing used peripheral blood, collected on day 0 of AZD1222 vaccination. The CDR3 reads CASSQEQQGVDTQYF. The CDR3 bases are TGCGCCAGCAGCCAAGAGCAACAGGGTGTGGATACGCAGTATTTT.